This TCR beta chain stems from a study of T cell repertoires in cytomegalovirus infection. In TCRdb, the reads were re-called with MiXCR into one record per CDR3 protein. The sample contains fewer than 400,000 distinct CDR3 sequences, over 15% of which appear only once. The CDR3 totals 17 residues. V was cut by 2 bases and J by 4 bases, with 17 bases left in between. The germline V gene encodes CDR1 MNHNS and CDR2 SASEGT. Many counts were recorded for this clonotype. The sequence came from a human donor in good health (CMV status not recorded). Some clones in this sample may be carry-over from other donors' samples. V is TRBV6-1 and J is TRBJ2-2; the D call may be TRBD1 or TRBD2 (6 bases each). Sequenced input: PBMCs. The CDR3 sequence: CASSEYVGGWVTGELFF. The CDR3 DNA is TGTGCCAGCAGTGAATACGTGGGGGGCTGGGTCACCGGGGAGCTGTTTTTT.